These T cell receptor beta chains were read from a single sample in a study of T cells expressing NK-cell markers. TCRdb reprocessed the 5' RACE reads, keeping one entry per CDR3 protein, no DNA. This table holds 200,000 to 300,000 distinct CDR3 sequences. Sequenced sample: blood T cells: a sorted CD56 or NKG2C T cell subset, CD4+ or CD8+ T cells, or bulk PBMC T cells (not recorded which). The receptors shown here come from a woman between 18 and 75 years old in good health. CDR3s include the opening cysteine and the closing phenylalanine or tryptophan.

TRBV5-1,TRBJ2-1,CASSGGYNGPDGQFF
TRBV10-3,TRBJ2-1,CAISGGSGYNEQFF
TRBV4-3,TRBJ2-3,CASSLQRGSTDTQYF
TRBV3-1,TRBJ2-3,CASSQDADTQYF
TRBV6-6,TRBJ2-3,CASNWADTQYF
TRBV21-1,TRBJ1-5,CASSKEWGELQPQHF
TRBV5-6,TRBJ2-1,CASSSRGTSGRASRFF
TRBV28,TRBJ1-5,CASSFQPHKSNQPQHF
TRBV6-2/TRBV6-3,TRBJ1-2,CASSHGTYSTF
TRBV29-1,TRBJ2-1,CSVGRSVQQFF
TRBV12-3/TRBV12-4,TRBJ1-6,CASSLDRANNSPLHF
TRBV30,TRBJ1-3,CAWSVVGIADTIYF
TRBV7-2,TRBJ2-1,CASSPGGSVYEQFF
TRBV27,TRBJ2-7,CASSPQSSLGYEQYF
TRBV24-1,TRBJ2-5,CATSDPDRGTETQYF
TRBV20-1,TRBJ2-1,CSANTLGNQSYNEQFF
TRBV12-3/TRBV12-4,TRBJ2-7,CASSQRTSGYYEQYF
TRBV5-1,TRBJ1-2,CASSFPGSAGYGYTF
TRBV9,TRBJ2-2,CASSVYTGELFF
TRBV11-2,TRBJ2-7,CASSLVTMSIHEQYF
TRBV27,TRBJ2-4,CASSRTVQNIQYF
TRBV12-3/TRBV12-4,TRBJ2-5,CASTPGTSGGGKVETQYF
TRBV27,TRBJ2-1,CASSFRGTGLGGGGEQFF
TRBV7-2,TRBJ2-7,CASSFAGGEQYF
TRBV3-1,TRBJ2-3,CASTAGAGTDTQYF
TRBV20-1,TRBJ2-7,CSALTGWAYEQYF
TRBV7-2,TRBJ1-1,CASSLFRGGNTEAFF